This note documents a single T cell receptor beta chain sequence. V gave up 0 bases and J gave up 5 bases, with 11 bases separating them. CDR1 and CDR2 (germline): SGHRS, YFSETQ. The CDR3 length is 15 residues. The data originate from a study of OX40 agonist ivuxolimab in advanced cancers. The data were produced by immunoSEQ multiplex PCR, yet TCRdb's version contains in-frame clones alone and is incomplete. The data show 58,000 or so clones, 75% to 90% seen once. The J gene is TRBJ2-2, the V gene TRBV5-1; D unclear. The sample here was CD4+ or CD8+ T cells sorted from blood, taken in a trial of the OX40 agonist ivuxolimab. The receptor was derived from an adult with an advanced solid tumor such as melanoma, head and neck, liver or kidney cancer. The CDR3 here is CASSLAVAVTGELFF. CDR3 coding DNA: TGCGCCAGCAGCTTGGCAGTAGCAGTAACCGGGGAGCTGTTTTTT.